The 25 T cell receptor beta chains reported below all come from one sample, sequenced in a study of cytomegalovirus exposure and HLA in healthy donors. PCR was performed using 60 Vbeta and 13 Jbeta primers. The data were produced by immunoSEQ multiplex PCR, yet TCRdb's version contains in-frame clones alone and is incomplete. The data hold 280,000 or so clones, with roughly 90% observed a single time. Sequencing was carried out using PBMCs. Receptor source: a woman aged 18-35 years in good health and CMV-seronegative.

J is TRBJ2-5 and V is TRBV30; D is perhaps TRBD1 (6 bases). The end of the DNA is better explained by TRBJ2-7, so the J call may be wrong. The CDR3 covers 14 residues. Germline V gene lookup returns CDR1 GTSNPN and CDR2 SVGIG (reference sequence). CDR3 DNA: TGTGCCTGGAGTATTGCGGCAGGGGTTTACGAGCAGTACTTC. The encoded protein is CAWSIAAGVYEQYF.

J is TRBJ2-5 and V is TRBV29-1; 8 nucleotides agree with TRBD2. This CDR3 spans 15 amino acids. V dropped 4 bases and J dropped 3; count of bases not matched to a gene: 10. Germline V lookup: CDR1 SQVTM, CDR2 ANQGSEA. The CDR3 nucleotides read TGCAGCGTTGGCCCCACCGGGACTAGAGAAGAGACCCAGTACTTC. Translated: CSVGPTGTREETQYF.

This chain joins TRBV11-3 and TRBJ2-1; tentatively, D is TRBD1 (6 bases). The V end lost 3 bases, the J end lost 6 bases, and 24 bases lay between the germline ends. The CDR3 has 18 residues. Germline-derived CDR1 and CDR2 are SGHNT and YENEEA. For the CDR3, the DNA is TGTGCCAGCAGCTTGGAAACAGGGCCTGCTTCTAAGAGCAATGAGCAGTTCTTC. Translating it yields CASSLETGPASKSNEQFF.

This clone appeared once. The chain combines TRBV5-4 with TRBJ2-3; TRBD1 agrees at 9 bases. V was clipped by 0 bases and J by 4 bases; unmatched bases: 3. Germline lookup yields CDR1 SGHNT and CDR2 YYREEE (reference sequence). CDR3 length: 15 amino acids. The CDR3 sequence is CASSLDRGRPDTQYF. CDR3 in DNA: TGTGCCAGCAGCTTGGACAGGGGGCGGCCAGATACGCAGTATTTT.

The chain joins TRBV10-1 to TRBJ2-1; TRBD1 aligns across 9 bases. V shed 5 bases and J 11 bases; nucleotides not matched to a gene: 10. The CDR3 runs to 14 residues. Germline CDR1 WNHNN, CDR2 SYGVQD (reference sequence). The CDR3 DNA sequence: TGCGCCAGCAGTCCGGGACAGGGCACAAGAAAGCAGTTCTTC. Translated, it gives CASSPGQGTRKQFF.

The V call is TRBV19, the J call TRBJ2-3; unclear D gene. Germline values: CDR1 LNHDA, CDR2 SQIVND (reference sequence). The CDR3 totals 16 residues. Trimming took off 2 bases at V and 5 bases at J, with 17 bases between the two ends. The chain's CDR3 is CASSIMFLVGEDTQYF. The DNA of the CDR3 is TGTGCCAGTAGTATAATGTTTCTAGTAGGTGAAGATACGCAGTATTTT.

The rearrangement joins TRBV5-1 to TRBJ2-2; 8 nucleotides align to TRBD1. Trimming at V came to 1 base and at J to 10 bases, leaving 12 bases not matched to a gene. This CDR3 is built from 16 residues. Germline V lookup: CDR1 SGHRS, CDR2 YFSETQ. The CDR3: CASSLPSGQGGSELFF. The CDR3, as DNA: TGCGCCAGCAGCTTGCCGAGCGGACAGGGCGGGTCGGAGCTGTTTTTT.

The chain has TRBV9 and TRBJ1-1; no firm D call. This CDR3 has 16 amino acids. V lost 0 bases and J lost 0, with 12 bases in between. Germline values: CDR1 SGDLS, CDR2 YYNGEE. The CDR3 region has the DNA TGTGCCAGCAGCGTAGCCGAGAGGATGGTGAACACTGAAGCTTTCTTT. It translates to CASSVAERMVNTEAFF.

The chain employs TRBV29-1 and TRBJ2-7, with a possible D match to TRBD1 (5 bases). CDR1 and CDR2 (germline): SQVTM, ANQGSEA. V shed 4 bases and J shed 4 bases, with 14 bases lying between them. The CDR3 loop spans 13 amino acids. CDR3 in DNA: TGCAGCGTTGCGTGGGGAAAGGGGTACGAGCAGTACTTC. As protein: CSVAWGKGYEQYF.

The rearrangement uses TRBV18 and TRBJ2-2, with 8 bases matching TRBD2. The V gene's germline CDR1 is KGHSH and CDR2 LQKENI. This CDR3 is 17 amino acids long. With 2 bases clipped from V and 3 bases from J, the junction kept 8 bases outside the gene matches. The CDR3 region has the DNA TGTGCCAGCTCACCAAACCAGCGGGGGCATGACACCGGGGAGCTGTTTTTT. Translation: CASSPNQRGHDTGELFF.

The chain combines TRBV2 with TRBJ2-5; 7 bases line up with TRBD2. The germline gives CDR1 SNHLY, CDR2 FYNNEI. This CDR3 has 12 amino acids. Germline trimming cut 8 bases from V and 4 bases from J; bases unmatched to any gene: 4. The CDR3 region is CASSGGGETQYF. The CDR3, as DNA: TGTGCCAGCTCGGGAGGTGGAGAGACCCAGTACTTC. The variable domain in full, completed from reference TRBV2 and TRBJ2-5, reads EPEVTQTPSHQVTQMGQEVILRCVPISNHLYFYWYRQILGQKVEFLVSFYNNEISEKSEIFDDQFSVERPDGSNFTLKIRSTKLEDSAMYFCASSGGGETQYFGPGTRLLVL.

This clone appeared once. CDR3 sequence reads: CATSRETDLYGYTF. DNA for the CDR3: TGTGCCACCAGCAGAGAGACAGACCTTTATGGCTACACCTTC. The genes are TRBV15 and TRBJ1-2; possible D gene TRBD1, 5 bases. CDR3 length: 14 residues. V lost 0 bases and J 5 bases, leaving 10 bases between the germline ends. Germline values: CDR1 LNHNV, CDR2 YYDKDF (reference sequence).

This chain uses TRBV29-1 with TRBJ2-7; 7 positions agree with TRBD1. V was clipped by 4 bases and J by 2 bases; unmatched bases: 11. The CDR3 contains 15 residues. Germline values: CDR1 SQVTM, CDR2 ANQGSEA. Here the CDR3 DNA reads TGCAGCGTTGCCTCCCCAGGGGGTTCGGCCTACGAGCAGTACTTC. Encoded protein: CSVASPGGSAYEQYF.

This chain joins TRBV7-9 and TRBJ1-2, with TRBD1 identical over 9 bases. CDR3 length equals 15 residues. Germline V gene data show CDR1 as SEHNR and CDR2 as FQNEAQ (reference sequence). With 0 bases clipped from V and 4 bases from J, the junction kept 3 bases outside the gene matches. CDR3 sequence (DNA): TGTGCCAGCAGCTTAGCAGGGACAGGGCGCTATGGCTACACCTTC. Translation: CASSLAGTGRYGYTF.

This chain connects TRBV5-8 to TRBJ2-5; D perhaps matches TRBD2 (6 bases). The V and J ends lost 0 bases and 0 bases respectively, with 12 bases between them. The length of the CDR3 is 16 residues. CDR1 and CDR2 from the germline V gene are SGHTS and YDEGEE. CDR3 sequence: CASSLGLADYQETQYF. The DNA of the CDR3 is TGTGCCAGCAGCTTGGGATTAGCGGATTACCAAGAGACCCAGTACTTC.

The chain combines TRBV7-6 with TRBJ2-7; tentative D call: TRBD1 (5 bases). Germline assignment: CDR1 SGHVS and CDR2 FNYEAQ. The CDR3 is made up of 15 amino acids. With 2 bases removed from V and 2 bases from J, the gap between germline ends came to 13 bases. CDR3 DNA: TGTGCCAGCAGCTTACAGCCAGGGCCTCCCTACGAGCAGTACTTC. Its translation is CASSLQPGPPYEQYF.

Concerning this clone: Other DNA sequences of this sample code for an identical CDR3. The rearrangement uses TRBV5-1 and TRBJ2-1; TRBD2 is a possible D gene (6 bases). The germline gives CDR1 SGHRS, CDR2 YFSETQ. Between the trimmed V and J ends, which lost 0 bases and 0 bases, there was a span of 10 bases. The CDR3 is 16 amino acids. CDR3 amino acids: CASSLGAGSSYNEQFF. CDR3 DNA: TGCGCCAGCAGCTTGGGGGCGGGAAGCTCCTACAATGAGCAGTTCTTC. Full variable domain (outside the CDR3, taken from reference TRBV5-1 and TRBJ2-1): KAGVTQTPRYLIKTRGQQVTLSCSPISGHRSVSWYQQTPGQGLQFLFEYFSETQRNKGNFPGRFSGRQFSNSRSEMNVSTLELGDSALYLCASSLGAGSSYNEQFFGPGTRLTVL.

This rearrangement joins TRBV6-5 to TRBJ1-2; TRBD1 matches 7 bases. Looked up from germline, CDR1 is MNHEY and CDR2 is SVGAGI. J was trimmed by 7 bases and V by 0 bases; bases with no gene match: 2. The CDR3 is 13 amino acids. The CDR3 DNA follows: TGTGCCAGCAGTTACTCGACAGGGTTTGGCTACACCTTC. It translates to CASSYSTGFGYTF.

This chain uses TRBV28 with TRBJ2-6; 7 nucleotides match TRBD1. The germline gives CDR1 MDHEN, CDR2 SYDVKM. The CDR3 loop spans 18 amino acids. V dropped 6 bases and J dropped 3; count of bases not matched to a gene: 14. Here the CDR3 DNA reads TGTGCCAGCAGCCCACCCCTGGCAGGGGGTGGTGGGGCCAACGTCCTGACTTTC. It codes for CASSPPLAGGGGANVLTF.

The chain employs TRBV27 and TRBJ2-7, with D unresolved. Germline assignment: CDR1 MNHEY and CDR2 SMNVEV (reference sequence). The CDR3 has 14 amino acids. V was clipped by 0 bases and J by 1 base, with 7 bases between them. The CDR3 nucleotides read TGTGCCAGCAGTTTATCGCCGGTATCCTACGAGCAGTACTTC. Residues: CASSLSPVSYEQYF.

The chain couples TRBV7-9 to TRBJ2-3, with 12 nucleotides matching TRBD2. CDR3 length: 18 residues. CDR1 and CDR2 (germline): SEHNR, FQNEAQ (reference sequence). Trimming took 4 bases from V and 4 from J; bases not matched to a gene: 12. CDR3 in DNA: TGTGCCAGCAGCTCCTCCGATCTAGCGGGGGGGCCACCAGATACGCAGTATTTT. Its translation: CASSSSDLAGGPPDTQYF.

The chain is built from TRBV9 and TRBJ1-2, with a weak D call TRBD1 (5 bases). There are 12 residues in the CDR3. Germline V CDR1 and CDR2: SGDLS, YYNGEE. V was pared by 3 bases and J by 2 bases, with 5 bases between. Here the CDR3 DNA reads TGTGCCAGCAGCGGGACAAACTATGGCTACACCTTC. Encoded protein: CASSGTNYGYTF.

This chain uses TRBV19 with TRBJ2-1, with D unresolved. CDR1 and CDR2 (germline): LNHDA, SQIVND (reference sequence). Deletions cut 5 bases from V and 4 bases from J, with 6 bases between. The CDR3 totals 12 residues. The CDR3 DNA reads as TGTGCCAGTAGTCGCACTTACAATGAGCAGTTCTTC. The encoded protein is CASSRTYNEQFF.

This clone was seen a handful of times. The J gene is TRBJ2-2, the V gene TRBV6-4; D is undetermined. Germline V gene lookup returns CDR1 MRHNA and CDR2 SNTAGT. There are 15 residues in the CDR3. The V end lost 0 bases, the J end lost 1 base, and 6 bases lay between the germline ends. CDR3: CASSDSEENTGELFF. Here the CDR3 DNA reads TGTGCCAGCAGTGACTCAGAGGAGAACACCGGGGAGCTGTTTTTT.

The chain couples TRBV15 to TRBJ2-5; the D gene is possibly TRBD2 (5 bases). The CDR3 has 15 amino acids. V was cut by 1 base and J by 1 base, with 10 bases left in between. Germline loops: CDR1 LNHNV, CDR2 YYDKDF (reference sequence). In DNA form, the CDR3 reads TGTGCCACCAGCAGAGCCCCGGGAACCCAAGAGACCCAGTACTTC. Residues: CATSRAPGTQETQYF.